Presented here are 11 T cell receptor beta chains from one specimen sequenced in a study of cytomegalovirus exposure and HLA in healthy donors. Researchers ran the PCR with 60 Vbeta and 13 Jbeta primers. Repertoires were generated with immunoSEQ multiplex PCR, while TCRdb's copy carries only in-frame clones and drops some. This sample has approximately 190,000 clones, with 82% found just once. Source material: PBMCs. The receptors come from a boy aged 2-9 years in good health and CMV-seronegative.

This chain joins TRBV11-2 and TRBJ1-1, with D uncertain. V dropped 0 bases and J dropped 4 bases, with 9 bases sitting between them. The CDR3 is made up of 14 amino acids. Germline V gene data show CDR1 as SGHAT and CDR2 as FQNNGV. The CDR3 here is CASSLDQAFTEAFF. CDR3 sequence (DNA): TGTGCCAGCAGCTTAGATCAGGCGTTCACTGAAGCTTTCTTT.

The gene calls are TRBV6-5 and TRBJ1-2; D unresolved. V was trimmed by 3 bases and J by 8 bases, leaving 10 bases between them. The CDR3 loop spans 12 amino acids. CDR1 MNHEY and CDR2 SVGAGI come from the germline V gene. The CDR3 region is CASSYSGEGYTF. CDR3 DNA sequence: TGTGCCAGCAGTTATTCGGGAGAGGGCTACACCTTC.

The J gene is TRBJ2-5, the V gene TRBV11-3; possible D gene TRBD1, 6 bases. The length of the CDR3 is 15 residues. CDR1 is SGHNT and CDR2 is YENEEA in the germline V gene. Between the trimmed V and J ends, which lost 4 bases and 5 bases, there was a span of 17 bases. CDR3 DNA: TGTGCCAGCAGCTCCAATCGAGGGGGTGCCGAGACCCAGTACTTC. Amino acids: CASSSNRGGAETQYF. The full variable domain, with the rest looked up from reference TRBV11-3 and TRBJ2-5, is EAGVVQSPRYKIIEKKQPVAFWCNPISGHNTLYWYLQNLGQGPELLIRYENEEAVDDSQLPKDRFSAERLKGVDSTLKIQPAELGDSAVYLCASSSNRGGAETQYFGPGTRLLVL.

The rearrangement uses TRBV29-1 and TRBJ1-3, with 9 bases aligning to TRBD1. This CDR3 contains 20 residues. Per germline, CDR1 SQVTM and CDR2 ANQGSEA. DNA for the CDR3: TGCAGGAGAGTCCGGGCGGGACAGGGAGGACCTCGGATACCTGGAAACACCATATATTTT. It yields the protein CRRVRAGQGGPRIPGNTIYF.

The CDR3 region has the DNA TGTGCCAGCAGCTTAGGGCAGGGCCCAGATACGCAGTATTTT. Translation: CASSLGQGPDTQYF. The chain carries TRBV7-2 and TRBJ2-3; tentative D call: TRBD1 (5 bases). The germline V and J ends were trimmed by 1 base and 4 bases, with 9 bases remaining between them. Germline CDR1 and CDR2: SGHTA and FQGNSA. The CDR3 is 14 residues long.

The chain combines TRBV11-1 with TRBJ2-2, with 9 bases that match TRBD1. V lost 6 bases and J lost 4; bases outside the gene matches: 6. CDR3 length equals 15 residues. The germline V gene encodes CDR1 SGHAT and CDR2 FQDESV (reference sequence). This chain's CDR3 is CASSYRDRVTGELFF. The CDR3, as DNA: TGTGCCAGCAGTTACCGGGACAGGGTCACCGGGGAGCTGTTTTTT.

CDR3 amino acids: CASSLGRVGYNEQFF. The CDR3 region has the DNA TGTGCCAGCAGCCTCGGGAGGGTAGGCTACAATGAGCAGTTCTTC. The chain carries TRBV11-1 and TRBJ2-1, with TRBD2 matching 8 bases. V was clipped by 5 bases and J by 3 bases; unmatched bases: 6. CDR3 size: 15 residues. The germline CDR1 and CDR2 sequences are SGHAT and FQDESV (reference sequence). The full variable domain, its missing parts supplied by reference TRBV11-1 and TRBJ2-1, is EAEVAQSPRYKITEKSQAVAFWCDPISGHATLYWYRQILGQGPELLVQFQDESVVDDSQLPKDRFSAERLKGVDSTLKIQPAELGDSAMYLCASSLGRVGYNEQFFGPGTRLTVL.

In regard to this clone: A read error may account for a junction end that differs from germline. The chain couples TRBV7-9 to TRBJ1-5, with TRBD1 matching 12 bases. The germline CDR1 and CDR2 sequences are SEHNR and FQNEAQ (reference sequence). The CDR3 is 19 residues long. Here the CDR3 reads CSSRHQVTPGQGARQPQHF. CDR3 bases: TGTTCCAGCAGACATCAGGTTACCCCGGGACAGGGGGCGCGGCAGCCCCAGCATTTT. The full variable domain, with the rest looked up from reference TRBV7-9 and TRBJ1-5, is DTGVSQNPRHKITKRGQNVTFRCDPISEHNRLYWYRQTLGQGPEFLTYFQNEAQLEKSRLLSDRFSAERPKGSFSTLEIQRTEQGDSAMYLCSSRHQVTPGQGARQPQHFGDGTRLSIL.

This clone was found once. The chain carries TRBV10-1 and TRBJ1-2; TRBD1 matches at 10 bases. V trimming: 5 bases; J trimming: 8 bases; junction bases outside the gene matches: 23. From germline, CDR1 is WNHNN and CDR2 SYGVQD (reference sequence). This CDR3 is 19 amino acids long. CDR3 loop: CASSSYRLGQGFLKRGYTF. The CDR3 region has the DNA TGCGCCAGCAGTTCGTACCGCCTGGGACAGGGGTTTCTCAAACGCGGCTACACCTTC.

This rearrangement joins TRBV6-1 to TRBJ2-7, with D possibly TRBD1 on 5 matching bases. The CDR3 spans 16 residues. V gave up 2 bases and J gave up 0 bases, with 14 bases separating them. CDR1 MNHNS and CDR2 SASEGT come from the germline V gene. This CDR3 reads CASSEQPRDSSYEQYF. CDR3 coding DNA: TGTGCCAGCAGTGAACAGCCCAGGGATAGCTCCTACGAGCAGTACTTC.

This clone was seen only a few times. The chain uses TRBV28 and TRBJ2-7, with D unresolved. CDR1 and CDR2 from the germline V gene are MDHEN and SYDVKM. This CDR3 contains 12 residues. Trimming stripped 5 bases from V and 0 bases from J, with 5 bases between. CDR3 residues: CASSLPSYEQYF. CDR3 sequence (DNA): TGTGCCAGCAGTCTCCCCTCCTACGAGCAGTACTTC.